This paragraph covers one T cell receptor (beta chain) sequence. The entry originates in a study of cytomegalovirus exposure and HLA in healthy donors. Researchers ran the PCR with 60 Vbeta and 13 Jbeta primers. Assay: immunoSEQ multiplex PCR; the TCRdb copy retains only in-frame clones and omits some. This sample has approximately 150,000 clones, with about 80% found just once. The sequence was obtained from a woman aged 60-70 years in good health and CMV-seropositive. The sample taken for sequencing was PBMCs.

Written as DNA, the CDR3 is TGTGCCAGCGGGTCCCTGAATTCAGCTGAGGTGGCTGAAGCTTTCTTT. This sequence encodes CASGSLNSAEVAEAFF. V and J are TRBV28 and TRBJ1-1; D is uncertain. CDR1 and CDR2 from the germline V gene are MDHEN and SYDVKM. V dropped 8 bases and J dropped 6 bases, with 25 bases sitting between them. CDR3 size: 16 residues.